These 22 T cell receptor beta chains were all obtained from the same sample, sequenced in a study of T cells in Graves' hyperthyroidism and ophthalmopathy. Amplified TCR beta CDR3 regions derived from RNA transcripts. A set of HTBI primers served as the primers for a first-round RT-PCR of the TCR CDR3. Each CDR3 protein gets one entry after TCRdb re-called the multiplex PCR reads with MiXCR. The table records 660,000 or so distinct CDR3 sequences, about 45% of them present only once. Sequenced: peripheral blood or thyroid tissue (not recorded which). These receptors were obtained from an adult man with Graves' disease, either hyperthyroidism or ophthalmopathy (not recorded which).

This clonotype was found many times. The rearrangement links TRBV19 to TRBJ1-5, with D possibly TRBD1 on 5 matching bases. Germline V gives CDR1 LNHDA, CDR2 SQIVND (reference sequence). This CDR3 region has 14 residues. V lost 1 base and J lost 4, with 8 bases in between. CDR3 residues: CASSIGQQNQPQHF. CDR3 sequence (DNA): TGTGCCAGTAGTATAGGACAGCAAAATCAGCCCCAGCATTTT.

Remarks on this clonotype: A much bigger clone sits one base away, suggesting this may be a read error. V gene TRBV7-9 combines with J gene TRBJ2-5; D unclear. This CDR3 contains 15 residues. Germline V gives CDR1 SEHNR, CDR2 FQNEAQ (reference sequence). V was trimmed by 5 bases and J by 7 bases, leaving 20 bases between them. The chain's CDR3 is CASSAPDGVAVTQYF. The CDR3, as DNA: TGTGCCAGCAGCGCTCCGGATGGGGTCGCGGTGACCCAGTACTTC.

DNA for the CDR3: TGTGCCAGCAGTGAGTGGGGGGGACGGGGCAATCAGCCCCAGCATTTT. It encodes CASSEWGGRGNQPQHF. The V gene is TRBV7-6, the J gene TRBJ1-5; tentative D call: TRBD1 (5 bases). The CDR3 extends over 16 amino acids. Trimming cost V 6 bases and J 2 bases, with 17 bases left between them. Germline lookup yields CDR1 SGHVS and CDR2 FNYEAQ.

A remark on this clonotype: This may be a read error, as it is one base from a much larger clone. The chain uses TRBV7-2 and TRBJ2-2; TRBD1 is a possible D gene (6 bases). This CDR3 is 14 amino acids long. Germline V lookup: CDR1 SGHTA, CDR2 FQGNSA. The DNA for the CDR3 is TGTGCCAGCAGCCTACTAGGACAGACTGGGGAGCTGGTTTTT. It encodes CASSLLGQTGELVF.

The chain combines TRBV19 with TRBJ1-1; possibly TRBD1 for D (5 bases). From germline, CDR1 is LNHDA and CDR2 SQIVND (reference sequence). There are 13 residues in the CDR3. Deletions cut 8 bases from V and 1 base from J, with 11 bases between. The CDR3 DNA reads TGTGCCAGTTTCAGGGTTCAGAACACTGAAGCTTTCTTT. Its translation is CASFRVQNTEAFF. Using reference TRBV19 and TRBJ1-1 for the parts outside the CDR3, the full variable domain is DGGITQSPKYLFRKEGQNVTLSCEQNLNHDAMYWYRQDPGQGLRLIYYSQIVNDFQKGDIAEGYSVSREKKESFPLTVTSAQKNPTAFYLCASFRVQNTEAFFGQGTRLTVV.

This clonotype was counted between two and nine times. A much larger clonotype is one base distant, so this may be a read error. CDR3 nucleotides: TGTGCCAGCAGCGTAGGAGGGGATGGAAAACTGTTTTTT. Translated, it gives CASSVGGDGKLFF. This chain joins TRBV9 and TRBJ1-4; TRBD1 might be the D (5 bases). In germline, CDR1 is SGDLS, CDR2 YYNGEE. Trimming stripped 0 bases from V and 10 bases from J, with 10 bases between. CDR3 size: 13 residues.

Notes on this clonotype: The CDR3 end shows no conserved phenylalanine or tryptophan, and so a read error is likely. CDR3 DNA: TGTGCCAGCAGCTTACAACTGGACTATGGCTACACCCTC. Its translation is CASSLQLDYGYTL. The J gene is TRBJ1-2, the V gene TRBV7-2; no definite D call. Germline V gene lookup returns CDR1 SGHTA and CDR2 FQGNSA. This CDR3 has 13 residues. Trimming shortened V by 2 bases and J by 3 bases, and 7 bases separated the two germline ends.

Note on this clonotype: Because it lacks the conserved phenylalanine or tryptophan at the end, this CDR3 is likely a read error. Because the CDR3's place on the DNA is in doubt, the DNA is left out and the CDR3 is given as listed by TCRdb. The chain employs TRBV7-9 and TRBJ2-2; TRBD1, the table's D call, was not compared with the DNA. Germline CDR1 is SEHNR and CDR2 is FQNEAQ (reference sequence). The CDR3 is 15 amino acids long, termini counted. The CDR3 sequence: CASRTTGVGHRGAVL.

This clonotype was seen just once. A much larger clone is a single base away; this may be a read error. The rearrangement uses TRBV25-1 and TRBJ2-7; possible D gene TRBD1, 6 bases. The CDR3 loop spans 14 amino acids. In germline, CDR1 is MGHDK, CDR2 SYGVNS. Trimming took off 6 bases at V and 4 bases at J, with 16 bases between the two ends. Here the CDR3 reads CASSLASQGYEQYF. The CDR3 nucleotides are TGTGCCAGCAGCCTAGCCAGCCAGGGGTACGAGCAGTACTTC.

In this sample, this clonotype turned up a few times. The chain couples TRBV5-4 to TRBJ1-6; tentative D call: TRBD1 (5 bases). The ends were cut back, 0 bases at V and 7 bases at J, with 14 bases in the middle. Germline V CDR1 and CDR2: SGHNT, YYREEE (reference sequence). CDR3 size: 16 residues. In DNA, the CDR3 is TGTGCCAGCAGCTTGGATTCGACAGTAAGAAATTCACCCCTCCACTTT. It specifies CASSLDSTVRNSPLHF.

As regards this clonotype: Possible read error: a much larger clone is one base away. No conserved phenylalanine or tryptophan ends this CDR3, so it is likely a read error. The J gene is TRBJ1-1, the V gene TRBV7-2, with D perhaps matching TRBD1 (5 bases). V gave up 2 bases and J gave up 4 bases, with 8 bases separating them. Per the germline V gene, CDR1 is SGHTA and CDR2 is FQGNSA. This CDR3 comprises 13 residues. The CDR3 bases are TGTGCCAGCAGCTTATCGGGGCTCACTGAAGCTTTCCTT. Protein product: CASSLSGLTEAFL.

Many counts were recorded for this clonotype. The V and J genes are TRBV7-6 and TRBJ2-2; 7 nucleotides line up with TRBD2. CDR1 and CDR2 from the germline V gene are SGHVS and FNYEAQ. V shed 5 bases, J shed 7 bases, and the junction held 7 bases outside the gene matches. This CDR3 region has 14 residues. In nucleotides, the CDR3 is TGTGCCAGCAGCCCGAGACTAGCAATCGGGGAGCTGTTTTTT. Its protein is CASSPRLAIGELFF.

A word on this clonotype: With a much larger clone just one base away, this may be a read error. The chain uses TRBV19 and TRBJ1-5; unclear D gene. This CDR3 contains 13 residues. The V gene lost 10 bases and the J gene lost 1 base, with 11 bases spanning the gap. The germline V gene encodes CDR1 LNHDA and CDR2 SQIVND (reference sequence). Here the CDR3 reads CATSDWSNQPQHF. In DNA form, the CDR3 reads TGTGCCACTAGCGACTGGAGCAATCAGCCCCAGCATTTT.

In its sample, this clonotype was seen a few times. The rearrangement joins TRBV7-9 to TRBJ1-1, with a possible D match to TRBD1 (5 bases). V shed 5 bases and J shed 8 bases, with 18 bases lying between them. The length of the CDR3 is 14 residues. In germline, CDR1 is SEHNR, CDR2 FQNEAQ (reference sequence). CDR3 residues: CASSTPDGTTEAFF. CDR3 DNA: TGTGCCAGCAGCACCCCCGACGGGACTACCGAAGCTTTCTTT.

This clonotype was counted ten times or more. The chain couples TRBV24-1 to TRBJ1-1; D is possibly TRBD1 (5 bases). The CDR3 covers 12 residues. V gave up 3 bases and J gave up 7 bases, with 8 bases separating them. The germline V gene encodes CDR1 KGHDR and CDR2 SFDVKD. This CDR3 reads CATSDAGFEAFF. Written as DNA, the CDR3 is TGTGCCACCAGTGATGCAGGGTTTGAAGCTTTCTTT.

This clonotype came up many times. The chain is built from TRBV7-9 and TRBJ2-7; D unclear. Germline assignment: CDR1 SEHNR and CDR2 FQNEAQ (reference sequence). V lost 3 bases, J lost 1 base, and 10 bases lay in between. This CDR3 is 14 amino acids long. The CDR3 DNA reads TGTGCCAGCAGCTTGTCTGACTCGTCCTACGAGCAGTACTTC. It yields the protein CASSLSDSSYEQYF. The complete variable domain, with remaining parts taken from reference TRBV7-9 and TRBJ2-7, reads DTGVSQNPRHKITKRGQNVTFRCDPISEHNRLYWYRQTLGQGPEFLTYFQNEAQLEKSRLLSDRFSAERPKGSFSTLEIQRTEQGDSAMYLCASSLSDSSYEQYFGPGTRLTVT.

This chain connects TRBV12-5 to TRBJ1-2; 9 bases align to TRBD1. The V and J ends lost 6 bases and 4 bases, in that order; junction bases with no gene match: 12. Germline values: CDR1 LGHNT, CDR2 FRNRAP. The CDR3 extends over 16 amino acids. CDR3 protein: CASGIGGQGPSYGYTF. Written as DNA, the CDR3 is TGTGCTAGTGGCATTGGGGGACAGGGCCCAAGCTATGGCTACACCTTC.

This sequence joins TRBV25-1 and TRBJ1-2, with a weak D call TRBD1 (5 bases). V was shortened by 8 bases and J by 8 bases, with 9 bases between the two germline ends. The CDR3 extends over 10 amino acids. The germline gives CDR1 MGHDK, CDR2 SYGVNS. The CDR3 nucleotides read TGTGCCAGCGCTCCAGGGGGCTACACCTTC. It encodes CASAPGGYTF.

The V call is TRBV20-1, the J call TRBJ1-3, with 7 bases fitting TRBD1. The CDR3 is made up of 15 amino acids. V was pared by 1 base and J by 3 bases, with 6 bases of the junction left unmatched. Germline assignment: CDR1 DFQATT and CDR2 SNEGSKA (reference sequence). The CDR3 loop is CSARASRGNGNTIYF. The CDR3 DNA is TGCAGTGCTAGAGCCTCCAGGGGGAATGGAAACACCATATATTTT.

This clonotype was picked up many times. This sequence joins TRBV25-1 and TRBJ1-2; a weak D match, TRBD1 (6 bases). The germline V gene has CDR1 MGHDK and CDR2 SYGVNS. CDR3 size: 15 residues. Trimming cost V 2 bases and J 2 bases, with 12 bases left between them. This CDR3 is CASSEGGGGNYGYTF. DNA of the CDR3: TGTGCCAGCAGTGAAGGTGGGGGGGGCAACTATGGCTACACCTTC.

CDR3 region: CSVTTGSGGPGAPFF. CDR3 nucleotides: TGCAGCGTGACAACAGGGTCCGGTGGCCCGGGAGCACCTTTCTTT. The genes are TRBV29-1 and TRBJ1-1, with D possibly TRBD1 on 6 matching bases. The CDR3 is 15 amino acids. CDR1 SQVTM and CDR2 ANQGSEA come from the germline V gene. V lost 6 bases and J lost 12, with 29 bases in between.

This clonotype has just a few counts. The V and J genes are TRBV4-2 and TRBJ1-5, with TRBD1 identical over 7 bases. The CDR3 loop spans 17 amino acids. In germline, CDR1 is LGHNA, CDR2 YNFKEQ. The ends lost 0 bases at V and 2 bases at J; junction bases unmatched: 7. CDR3 in amino acids: CASSQDLTGAGNQPQHF. For the CDR3, the DNA is TGTGCCAGCAGCCAAGACTTAACAGGGGCGGGCAATCAGCCCCAGCATTTT.